A selection of T cell receptor beta chains follows, all from one sample in a study of OX40 agonist ivuxolimab in advanced cancers. Clones were read by immunoSEQ multiplex PCR, and TCRdb kept only the in-frame ones, dropping some. There are 65,000 to 100,000 clones in the sample; 70% to 90% occur only once, and roughly 0.71% lies in the top ten. Specimen: CD4+ or CD8+ T cells sorted from blood, collected in a trial of the OX40 agonist ivuxolimab. The receptors were gathered from an adult with an advanced solid tumor such as melanoma, head and neck, liver or kidney cancer. Both conserved end residues are part of each CDR3. The D gene is left open where the match is weak. Clone size is stated in some rows and not others, as once, few, many or a class when expanded.

TRBV9	few	TRBJ1-3	-	TGTGCCAGCAGCCGTGGGGGGATAAATACTGGAAACACCATATATTTT	CASSRGGINTGNTIYF
TRBV9	-	TRBJ2-7	-	TGTGCCAGCAGCGAGGGAAGACTTATTGACGTTTCCTACGAGCAGTACTTC	CASSEGRLIDVSYEQYF
TRBV30	-	TRBJ2-7	TRBD2	TGTGCCTGGAGTCCACCAGGACTAGCGGGAGTCTACGAGCAGTACTTC	CAWSPPGLAGVYEQYF
TRBV29-1	-	TRBJ2-7	-	TGCAGCGTTGGGTTCAGGGGCGAGCAGTACTTC	CSVGFRGEQYF
TRBV30	once	TRBJ1-2	-	TGTGCCTGGAGTGTGGATCCAAACTATGGCTACACCTTC	CAWSVDPNYGYTF
TRBV19	-	TRBJ1-5	-	TGTGCCAGTAGTATCCGGGGAAGCAATCAGCCCCAGCATTTT	CASSIRGSNQPQHF
TRBV7-3	-	TRBJ2-1	TRBD2	TGTGCCAGCAGCTCTGCGGGAGGGAGGAATGAGCAGTTCTTC	CASSSAGGRNEQFF
TRBV28	-	TRBJ1-1	-	TGTGCCAGCAAAACCAGGGGATCAACTGAAGCTTTCTTT	CASKTRGSTEAFF
TRBV2	-	TRBJ2-7	TRBD2	TGTGCCAGCAAGGGAACTAGCGGGGTGTACGAGCAGTACTTC	CASKGTSGVYEQYF
TRBV7-9	-	TRBJ2-7	-	TGTGCCAGCAGCTTAGCTGTGGGATACTACGAGCAGTACTTC	CASSLAVGYYEQYF
TRBV10-3	-	TRBJ2-3	TRBD2	TGTGCCATCAGTGGAGGCGGGGGTACAGATACGCAGTATTTT	CAISGGGGTDTQYF
TRBV9	-	TRBJ2-5	TRBD2	TGTGCCAGCAGCGTAGGATATCTAGCGGGAGGGAACCAAGAGACCCAGTACTTC	CASSVGYLAGGNQETQYF
TRBV11-2	-	TRBJ2-2	-	TGTGCCAGCAGCTTGACGACAGCTAACACCGGGGAGCTGTTTTTT	CASSLTTANTGELFF
TRBV7-7	once	TRBJ2-5	TRBD1	TGTGCTAGCAGCTTAGGGGGACAGGGGGGCCAAGAGACCCAGTACTTC	CASSLGGQGGQETQYF
TRBV4-3	-	TRBJ1-3	-	TGCGCCAGCAGCCGCGGACAGAACTCTGGAAACACCATATATTTT	CASSRGQNSGNTIYF
TRBV2	-	TRBJ2-1	-	TGTGCCAGCAGTCTATCCAATGAGCAGTTCTTC	CASSLSNEQFF
TRBV7-8	-	TRBJ2-2	-	TGTGCCAGCAGCACAAACAGGGTCGGGGAGCTGTTTTTT	CASSTNRVGELFF
TRBV5-4	-	TRBJ2-7	-	TGTGCCAGCAGCTTGGACCAGGCGAGCTCCTACGAGCAGTACTTC	CASSLDQASSYEQYF
TRBV10-3	-	TRBJ2-7	-	TGTGCCATCGGACGTGACAACTACGAGCAGTACTTC	CAIGRDNYEQYF
TRBV30	-	TRBJ1-1	-	TGTGCCTGGAGTGGGGAATTGAACACTGAAGCTTTCTTT	CAWSGELNTEAFF